One sample yielded the 3 T cell receptor beta chains listed below, sequenced in a study of Graves' ophthalmopathy and Graves' hyperthyroidism. The authors amplified TCR beta CDR3 regions, and they did so from RNA transcripts for repertoire sequencing. HTBI primers were employed in first-round RT-PCR, then a second-round multiplex PCR followed. MiXCR, applied by TCRdb to the multiplex PCR reads, yields one record per CDR3 protein. Altogether about 210,000 distinct CDR3 sequences are present, under 30% being singletons, with the ten largest covering about 9.1%. Material for sequencing was peripheral blood. The receptor source for this set is a man aged 50-59 years with Graves' ophthalmopathy.

This clonotype was picked up a small number of times. V is TRBV18 and J is TRBJ1-3; 9 bases line up with TRBD1. Germline values: CDR1 KGHSH, CDR2 LQKENI. V was pared by 6 bases and J by 1 base, with 13 bases of the junction left unmatched. CDR3 length equals 18 residues. The CDR3 coding sequence is TGTGCCAGCTCCCCTACCGGGACAGGGCCTCATTCTGGAAACACCATATATTTT. Translated: CASSPTGTGPHSGNTIYF.

This clonotype was detected many times. The J gene is TRBJ1-1, the V gene TRBV29-1; D ambiguous. The CDR3 length is 11 residues. In germline, CDR1 is SQVTM, CDR2 ANQGSEA. The germline V and J ends were trimmed by 7 bases and 0 bases, with 6 bases remaining between them. CDR3 sequence reads: CSANLNTEAFF. The CDR3 bases are TGCAGCGCAAACTTGAACACTGAAGCTTTCTTT.

This clonotype has just one count. This chain joins TRBV30 and TRBJ2-5; TRBD2 matches 8 bases. CDR3 length equals 16 residues. The V gene end was trimmed by 0 bases and the J gene end by 4 bases; junction bases not matched to a gene: 10. The germline V gene has CDR1 GTSNPN and CDR2 SVGIG (reference sequence). CDR3 bases: TGTGCCTGGAGTGTCTTAACTAGCGGAGGGGGAGAGACCCAGTACTTC. Amino acid sequence: CAWSVLTSGGGETQYF.